Listed here is a single T cell receptor beta chain. Its cognate antigen is unknown. The assay ran at deep level. TCRdb's table, derived via immunoSEQ multiplex PCR, lists solely in-frame clones and lacks some. The sample contains around 300,000 clones, roughly 91% of which appear only once. The entry originates in a study of shared clonotypes between healthy human individuals. Looking at the study overall: Aged 18 to 49, the donors were a couple of women and a few men.

Germline-derived CDR1 and CDR2 are MNHEY and SMNVEV (reference sequence). There are 13 residues in the CDR3. V lost 1 base and J lost 13, with 16 bases in between. Study-level results: Some clonotypes were shared by all four sorted-subset donors, while others were not shared. The non-shared ones had lower generation probabilities than the shared ones.

The receptor comes from a man between 18 and 35 years old in good health. The sequencing sample was made of memory CD8+ T cells sorted from blood. Subset specified: CD45RO+ cells pooled with CCR7-negative TemRA cells. The chain carries TRBV27 and TRBJ1-1; D gene ambiguous. The CDR3 DNA reads as TGTGCCAGCAGTTTATTCGAAGATCCTAGGGTTTTCTTT. As protein: CASSLFEDPRVFF.